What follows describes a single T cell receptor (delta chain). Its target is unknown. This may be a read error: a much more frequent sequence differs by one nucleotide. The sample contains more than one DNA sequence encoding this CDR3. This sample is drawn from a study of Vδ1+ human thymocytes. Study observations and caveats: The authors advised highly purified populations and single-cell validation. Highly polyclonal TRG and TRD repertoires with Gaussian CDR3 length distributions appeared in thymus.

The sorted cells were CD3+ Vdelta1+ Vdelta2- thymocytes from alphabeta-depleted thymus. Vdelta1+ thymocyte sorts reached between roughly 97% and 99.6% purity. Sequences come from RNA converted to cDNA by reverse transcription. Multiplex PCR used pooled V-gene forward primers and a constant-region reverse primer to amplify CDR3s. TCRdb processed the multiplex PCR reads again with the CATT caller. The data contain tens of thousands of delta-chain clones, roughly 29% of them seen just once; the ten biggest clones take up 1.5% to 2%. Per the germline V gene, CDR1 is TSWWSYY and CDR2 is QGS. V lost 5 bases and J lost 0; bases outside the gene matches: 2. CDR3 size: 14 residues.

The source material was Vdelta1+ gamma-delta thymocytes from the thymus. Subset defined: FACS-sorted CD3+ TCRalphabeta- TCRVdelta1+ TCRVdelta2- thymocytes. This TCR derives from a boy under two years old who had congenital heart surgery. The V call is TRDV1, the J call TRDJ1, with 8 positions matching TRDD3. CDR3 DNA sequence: TGTGCTCTTGGGCTACTGGGGGACACCGATAAACTCATCTTT. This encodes CALGLLGDTDKLIF.